The rows below give T cell receptor beta chains drawn from one sample of a study of OX40 agonist ivuxolimab in advanced cancers. The protocol was immunoSEQ multiplex PCR, while the TCRdb copy is restricted to in-frame clones and leaves out a portion. The sample lists 40,000 or so clones; 86% were seen once. Material: CD4+ or CD8+ T cells sorted from blood, obtained in a trial of the OX40 agonist ivuxolimab. The receptor source for this set is an adult with an advanced solid tumor such as melanoma, head and neck, liver or kidney cancer. The CDR3 runs from the conserved cysteine through the conserved F or W. A D gene is named only where the DNA matches it firmly. Rows give clone size only sometimes, using once, few, many, or a class for an expanded clone.

CDR3aa	CDR3nt	abundance	v_gene	j_gene	d_gene
CASNTFYGGTSGDTGELFF	TGTGCCAGCAACACCTTCTACGGCGGGACATCCGGGGACACCGGGGAGCTGTTTTTT	-	TRBV4-2	TRBJ2-2	-
CASSLMAGTGNNSPLHF	TGTGCCAGCAGCCTGATGGCCGGGACAGGGAATAATTCACCCCTCCACTTT	-	TRBV7-8	TRBJ1-6	TRBD1
CSASRGHSEFSYEQYF	TGCAGCGCTTCCCGCGGGCACAGTGAGTTCTCCTACGAGCAGTACTTC	-	TRBV29-1	TRBJ2-7	-
CASSLWLLAADGYTF	TGTGCCAGCAGCTTATGGTTGCTAGCGGCTGATGGCTACACCTTC	-	TRBV7-9	TRBJ1-2	-
CASSLGSAYNEQFF	TGTGCCAGCAGCTTAGGGTCAGCTTACAATGAGCAGTTCTTC	few	TRBV7-9	TRBJ2-1	-
CASRYREVEYF	TGTGCCAGCAGGTACAGGGAGGTGGAGTACTTC	once	TRBV6-5	TRBJ2-7	-
CATQGSLGEQFF	TGTGCCACCCAGGGGTCCCTCGGCGAGCAGTTCTTC	few	TRBV10-3	TRBJ2-1	-
CASSPQRTNTGELFF	TGTGCCAGTAGCCCGCAGCGGACGAACACCGGGGAGCTGTTTTTT	-	TRBV19	TRBJ2-2	-
CASSLVSSGNEKLFF	TGTGCCAGCAGCTTAGTATCCTCAGGGAATGAAAAACTGTTTTTT	-	TRBV7-9	TRBJ1-4	-
CASSFHQSSINIQYF	TGTGCCAGCAGTTTCCACCAGTCCTCTATTAACATTCAGTACTTC	once	TRBV28	TRBJ2-4	-
CASSSTTGGSPRRQYF	TGTGCCAGTAGTAGCACCACAGGGGGATCCCCCCGTAGGCAGTACTTC	-	TRBV19	TRBJ2-7	TRBD1
CASNLGLSNQPQHF	TGTGCCAGCAACCTAGGGTTGAGCAATCAGCCCCAGCATTTT	-	TRBV6-1	TRBJ1-5	-
CASRGDSNQPQHF	TGTGCCAGCAGGGGGGATAGCAATCAGCCCCAGCATTTT	-	TRBV6-5	TRBJ1-5	-
CASSPDRSSGMKTQYF	TGTGCCAGCAGCCCGGATAGGAGTAGTGGTATGAAGACCCAGTACTTC	few	TRBV5-4	TRBJ2-5	-
CASSYSGVADTQYF	TGTGCCAGCAGTTACTCAGGGGTCGCAGATACGCAGTATTTT	-	TRBV6-6	TRBJ2-3	-
CASSPGQINTEAFF	TGCGCCAGCAGCCCCGGACAGATAAACACTGAAGCTTTCTTT	-	TRBV4-3	TRBJ1-1	-
CASSRRFGDTQYF	TGCGCCAGCAGCCGGCGGTTCGGGGATACGCAGTATTTT	-	TRBV5-1	TRBJ2-3	-
CASSYRDRGELFF	TGTGCCAGCAGTTACAGAGACAGGGGGGAGCTGTTTTTT	-	TRBV6-5	TRBJ2-2	-
CASSLGGDRINEKLFF	TGTGCCAGCAGCTTAGGTGGGGACAGGATAAATGAAAAACTGTTTTTT	-	TRBV7-2	TRBJ1-4	TRBD1
CSVESQGSRTEAFF	TGCAGCGTTGAATCTCAGGGCTCGAGAACTGAAGCTTTCTTT	-	TRBV29-1	TRBJ1-1	-
CASSLGAENTIYF	TGTGCCAGCAGCTTAGGAGCAGAGAACACCATATATTTT	once	TRBV7-9	TRBJ1-3	-
CASRTGTGSSPLHF	TGTGCCAGCAGGACCGGGACAGGGAGTTCACCCCTCCACTTT	-	TRBV2	TRBJ1-6	TRBD1
CASSPRTADYNEQFF	TGCGCCAGCAGCCCCAGGACAGCCGACTACAATGAGCAGTTCTTC	-	TRBV5-1	TRBJ2-1	-
CASSPSGIYNEQFF	TGTGCCAGCAGCCCTAGCGGAATTTACAATGAGCAGTTCTTC	-	TRBV7-8	TRBJ2-1	TRBD2
CASHQGPPSSYNEQFF	TGTGCCAGCCATCAGGGACCCCCGAGCTCCTACAATGAGCAGTTCTTC	once	TRBV2	TRBJ2-1	-
CASSTFFSSPLHF	TGCGCCAGCAGTACCTTCTTTTCCTCACCCCTCCACTTT	-	TRBV10-2	TRBJ1-6	-
CASSYPGLGGIYNEQFF	TGTGCCAGCAGTTATCCGGGACTAGGGGGGATCTACAATGAGCAGTTCTTC	-	TRBV27	TRBJ2-1	TRBD2
CASSQGLGNYGYTF	TGTGCCAGCAGCCAAGGTCTGGGGAACTATGGCTACACCTTC	once	TRBV4-2	TRBJ1-2	-
CASSSQGGSYNEQFF	TGTGCCAGCAGCTCGCAGGGGGGCTCCTACAATGAGCAGTTCTTC	-	TRBV6-5	TRBJ2-1	-
CASSLSAVHSGNTIYF	TGTGCCAGCAGCTTAAGTGCAGTCCACTCTGGAAACACCATATATTTT	-	TRBV7-9	TRBJ1-3	-
CASSSGLAGYNEQFF	TGTGCCAGCAGCTCGGGACTAGCGGGCTACAATGAGCAGTTCTTC	-	TRBV7-9	TRBJ2-1	TRBD2
CASSERIADKNIQYF	TGTGCCAGCAGTGAGCGAATAGCAGATAAAAACATTCAGTACTTC	-	TRBV2	TRBJ2-4	-
CASSPSGTSGYNEQFF	TGTGCCAGCAGCCCATCCGGGACTAGCGGCTACAATGAGCAGTTCTTC	-	TRBV11-3	TRBJ2-1	TRBD2
CASSARGSIGSEQFF	TGTGCCAGCAGCGCCCGGGGCAGTATTGGTTCTGAGCAGTTCTTC	once	TRBV9	TRBJ2-1	-
CASSNPGLNYNEQFF	TGTGCCAGTAGTAACCCGGGACTAAACTACAATGAGCAGTTCTTC	-	TRBV19	TRBJ2-1	TRBD2
CASSGGLAKTDTQYF	TGTGCCAGCAGCGGGGGACTAGCGAAAACAGATACGCAGTATTTT	-	TRBV9	TRBJ2-3	TRBD2
CASSLVDEQFF	TGCGCCAGCTCGCTAGTGGATGAGCAGTTCTTC	-	TRBV10-2	TRBJ2-1	-
CASTMPDSLSGANVLTF	TGCGCCAGCACCATGCCGGACAGCCTCTCTGGGGCCAACGTCCTGACTTTC	-	TRBV10-1	TRBJ2-6	-
CASSVGLAGMRRNNEQFF	TGTGCCAGCAGTGTCGGACTAGCCGGGATGAGAAGAAACAATGAGCAGTTCTTC	-	TRBV28	TRBJ2-1	TRBD2
CASSLSPRGSSYEQYF	TGTGCCAGCAGTTTATCCCCCCGGGGGAGTTCCTACGAGCAGTACTTC	-	TRBV28	TRBJ2-7	-
CASSFGAPYEQYF	TGTGCCAGCAGCTTTGGGGCACCATACGAGCAGTACTTC	-	TRBV7-7	TRBJ2-7	-
CASTATWNTEAFF	TGTGCCAGCACCGCCACATGGAACACTGAAGCTTTCTTT	-	TRBV6-6	TRBJ1-1	-
CASSSNYGYTF	TGTGCCAGCAGCTCAAACTATGGCTACACCTTC	-	TRBV11-2	TRBJ1-2	-
CASSLDRGNQPQHF	TGTGCCAGCAGCTTGGACAGGGGCAATCAGCCCCAGCATTTT	-	TRBV7-9	TRBJ1-5	TRBD1
CARRGLAGELPYNEQFF	TGCGCCAGGCGAGGACTAGCGGGAGAACTCCCCTACAATGAGCAGTTCTTC	-	TRBV23-1	TRBJ2-1	TRBD2
CASSVRVEDGYTF	TGTGCCAGCAGTGTTAGGGTGGAAGACGGCTACACCTTC	-	TRBV2	TRBJ1-2	-
CASSSSSVWGTQYF	TGTGCCAGCAGTTCCTCTAGCGTATGGGGGACCCAGTACTTC	-	TRBV6-5	TRBJ2-5	-
CASSLGQGWNIQYF	TGTGCCAGCAGCTTAGGACAGGGTTGGAACATTCAGTACTTC	-	TRBV7-2	TRBJ2-4	TRBD1
CASSLSETVSYEQYF	TGTGCCAGCAGTTTATCGGAGACTGTCTCCTACGAGCAGTACTTC	-	TRBV27	TRBJ2-7	-
CASSPPGGGSYGYTF	TGTGCCAGCTCACCCCCTGGGGGAGGCAGCTATGGCTACACCTTC	-	TRBV18	TRBJ1-2	-
CASSLGSPQETQYF	TGCGCCAGCAGCTTGGGTTCCCCCCAAGAGACCCAGTACTTC	-	TRBV5-1	TRBJ2-5	-
CASSFGPWGNTIYF	TGTGCCAGCAGTTTTGGACCGTGGGGAAACACCATATATTTT	-	TRBV28	TRBJ1-3	-
CASTPGGAGGYTF	TGTGCCAGCACCCCCGGGGGCGCCGGCGGCTACACCTTC	-	TRBV7-2	TRBJ1-2	-